These T cell receptor beta chains were read from a single sample in a study of beta chain features in type 1 diabetes. The data were produced by immunoSEQ multiplex PCR, yet TCRdb's version contains in-frame clones alone and is incomplete. The sample has about 620,000 clones, around a sixth seen once. Sample: naive CD4+ T cells from blood. The source is a man younger than 35 in good health. Both conserved end residues are part of each CDR3. A D gene is named only where the DNA matches it firmly. Clone sizes are given selectively: once, few, many, or a class where the clone is expanded.

j_call v_call d_call clone_size cdr3_nt cdr3_aa
TRBJ2-3 TRBV5-1 - - TGCGCCAGCAGCTCCTCTGCGGGATTCTCCACAGATACGCAGTATTTT CASSSSAGFSTDTQYF
TRBJ1-5 TRBV2 - - TGTGCCAGCAGTGAAGTCCCCCAGGGTAGCAATCAGCCCCAGCATTTT CASSEVPQGSNQPQHF
TRBJ1-5 TRBV2 - few TGTGCCAGCAGTGAAGCCAGCCACTCCGGGCCGCCCCAGCATTTT CASSEASHSGPPQHF
TRBJ1-1 TRBV25-1 - - TGTGCCAGCAGTGAAGGCGGAAGGAACACTGAAGCTTTCTTT CASSEGGRNTEAFF
TRBJ1-2 TRBV5-6 - - TGTGCCAGCAGCCCGGGACTTCTTAACTATGGCTACACCTTC CASSPGLLNYGYTF
TRBJ2-1 TRBV5-1 TRBD2 - TGCGCCAGCAGCGGGAATAGCGGGATATCATACAATGAGCAGTTCTTC CASSGNSGISYNEQFF
TRBJ1-4 TRBV7-9 TRBD1 - TGTGCCAGCAGTCCGGGACAGGGGGCCGGAGCTAATGAAAAACTGTTTTTT CASSPGQGAGANEKLFF
TRBJ1-1 TRBV7-2 - few TGTGCCAGCAGCTTAGCTCGCCTGAACACTGAAGCTTTCTTT CASSLARLNTEAFF
TRBJ1-1 TRBV5-4 TRBD1 - TGTGCCAGCAGCCTTAGGACAGGGGACGAAGAAGCTTTCTTT CASSLRTGDEEAFF
TRBJ2-1 TRBV20-1 - few TGCAGTGCTAGGGTTACGAAAGAGCAGTTCTTC CSARVTKEQFF
TRBJ1-3 TRBV30 - - TGTGCCTGGAGGGACGTGGTGCTCTCTGGAAACACCATATATTTT CAWRDVVLSGNTIYF
TRBJ2-7 TRBV7-9 TRBD1 - TGTGCCAGCAGCCACCGACAGGGTTCCTACGAGCAGTACTTC CASSHRQGSYEQYF
TRBJ1-5 TRBV7-2 - - TGTGCCAGCAGCTCTCTCGGGGCCATCAATCAGCCCCAGCATTTT CASSSLGAINQPQHF
TRBJ1-2 TRBV5-4 - few TGTGCCAGCAGCCCCGGGGGGCGCCGACCCGGGGCGATAGGCTACACCTTC CASSPGGRRPGAIGYTF
TRBJ2-5 TRBV11-2 - few TGTGCCAGCAGCTTAATGTGGGCCGAGGAGACCCAGTACTTC CASSLMWAEETQYF
TRBJ1-6 TRBV7-9 - few TGTGCCAGCATACGCGGGACCTATAATTCACCCCTCCACTTT CASIRGTYNSPLHF
TRBJ1-1 TRBV14 - - TGTGCCAGCAGCCAAGATAGTACAGCCCTGAACACTGAAGCTTTCTTT CASSQDSTALNTEAFF
TRBJ2-7 TRBV28 TRBD1 - TGTGCCAGCAGAGCTCCGGGACAGGGGGGTGAGCAGTACTTC CASRAPGQGGEQYF
TRBJ2-7 TRBV28 TRBD2 - TGTGCCAGCAGCTCAGGGACTAGCGGGAGGTACGAGCAGTACTTC CASSSGTSGRYEQYF
TRBJ2-1 TRBV14 TRBD2 few TGTGCCAGCACTAGGACTAGCGGGAGAAAGAATGAGCAGTTCTTC CASTRTSGRKNEQFF
TRBJ2-3 TRBV6-5 - - TGTGCCAGCAGGACCCCGGCCACAGATACGCAGTATTTT CASRTPATDTQYF
TRBJ1-2 TRBV28 - few TGTGCCAGCAGTTTGGCGGACTATGGCTACACCTTC CASSLADYGYTF
TRBJ2-7 TRBV2 - - TGTGCCAGCAGTGAAGAAACAGCCAGCTCCTACGAGCAGTACTTC CASSEETASSYEQYF
TRBJ2-3 TRBV7-3 - - TGTGCCAGCAGCTTAGTTCCAGATACGCAGTATTTT CASSLVPDTQYF
TRBJ1-5 TRBV29-1 - few TGCAGCGTTGCGGGTGAGAGAAGCAATCAGCCCCAGCATTTT CSVAGERSNQPQHF
TRBJ2-6 TRBV6-1 - few TGTGCCAGCAGTGGGGCCACAGGTCGGCCCTCTGGGGCCAACGTCCTGACTTTC CASSGATGRPSGANVLTF
TRBJ2-1 TRBV6-5 TRBD1 - TGTGCCAGCAGTTACAGGGACAGGGGCTCGAAGTTCTTC CASSYRDRGSKFF
TRBJ2-7 TRBV28 TRBD1 - TGTGCCAGCAGTTTAAGACAGGGGGTGCGCGAGCAGTACTTC CASSLRQGVREQYF
TRBJ1-2 TRBV19 - few TGTGCCAGTAGGATCCTCCCGGGCTATGGCTACACCTTC CASRILPGYGYTF
TRBJ2-5 TRBV2 TRBD1 - TGTGCCAGCAGAGGACAGGTCGGGGAGACCCAGTACTTC CASRGQVGETQYF
TRBJ2-7 TRBV7-9 - few TGTGCCAGCAGCCCGACTCTCCCCCCATCCTACGAGCAGTACTTC CASSPTLPPSYEQYF
TRBJ1-5 TRBV7-2 TRBD1 few TGTGCCAGCAGCTACCGGGACAGGCCCCAGCATTTT CASSYRDRPQHF
TRBJ2-3 TRBV7-2 - few TGTGCCAGCAGCTTAGACCCGTCCACAGATACGCAGTATTTT CASSLDPSTDTQYF
TRBJ1-2 TRBV7-2 TRBD1 - TGTGCCAGCAGCCCCGGGACAGGCCTCTATGGCTACACCTTC CASSPGTGLYGYTF
TRBJ2-7 TRBV5-1 - - TGCGCCAGCGGTCTACGCCAGTCCTCCTACGAGCAGTACTTC CASGLRQSSYEQYF
TRBJ2-2 TRBV25-1 - - TGTGCCAGCAGCCCTCGTCGGGGAGTATCCACCGGGGAGCTGTTTTTT CASSPRRGVSTGELFF
TRBJ2-5 TRBV28 - few TGTGCCAGCAGTAGGTCGACAGTGTTGGAGACCCAGTACTTC CASSRSTVLETQYF
TRBJ2-3 TRBV5-1 TRBD2 few TGCGCCAGCAGCGGTAGCGGGGTTTCCACAGATACGCAGTATTTT CASSGSGVSTDTQYF
TRBJ1-1 TRBV2 - few TGTGCCAGCAGTGGACTCGGTTGGCTGGAGGAAACTGAAGCTTTCTTT CASSGLGWLEETEAFF
TRBJ2-7 TRBV10-3 - few TGTGCCATCAGTGGACTTAGTCGGGGAGAGCAGTACTTC CAISGLSRGEQYF
TRBJ1-2 TRBV27 - few TGTGCCAGCAGTCCCTCAAGAGGACGGTATGGCTACACCTTC CASSPSRGRYGYTF
TRBJ2-2 TRBV28 TRBD2 - TGTGCCAGCAGTTTGATCGCTAGCGGGAGACGTACCGGGGAGCTGTTTTTT CASSLIASGRRTGELFF
TRBJ2-7 TRBV29-1 - - TGCAGCGTTGAATGGCCTACATCCGAGCAGTACTTC CSVEWPTSEQYF
TRBJ2-5 TRBV19 - few TGTGCCAGTAGCAGACTCCAAGAGACCCAGTACTTC CASSRLQETQYF
TRBJ1-5 TRBV2 - - TGTGCCAGCAGCCGGGACTGGGGCAATCAGCCCCAGCATTTT CASSRDWGNQPQHF
TRBJ1-5 TRBV7-2 - - TGTGCCAGCAGCCCCCAACGGGGCAATCAGCCCCAGCATTTT CASSPQRGNQPQHF
TRBJ2-7 TRBV4-3 - few TGCGCCAGCAGCCCCGAGGACAGTCGAAGTACGTCCTACGAGCAGTACTTC CASSPEDSRSTSYEQYF
TRBJ2-3 TRBV28 - few TGTGCCAGCAGGCTGGACAGCACAGATACGCAGTATTTT CASRLDSTDTQYF
TRBJ2-7 TRBV5-1 - - TGCGCCAGCAGCCGGGACACCCCCGGTCCCTACGAGCAGTACTTC CASSRDTPGPYEQYF
TRBJ1-2 TRBV13 - - TGTGCCAGCAGCCTCACCTCCCGGGGGATCTATGGCTACACCTTC CASSLTSRGIYGYTF
TRBJ1-5 TRBV23-1 - few TGCGCCAGCAAGGGTATTCAGCCCCAGCATTTT CASKGIQPQHF
TRBJ1-2 TRBV7-3 - - TGTGCCAGCAGCGTAACAGGGAGCCCTAACTATGGCTACACCTTC CASSVTGSPNYGYTF
TRBJ2-1 TRBV9 - - TGTGCCAGCAGCGTAGGTGGGGTAAATCTTTACAATGAGCAGTTCTTC CASSVGGVNLYNEQFF